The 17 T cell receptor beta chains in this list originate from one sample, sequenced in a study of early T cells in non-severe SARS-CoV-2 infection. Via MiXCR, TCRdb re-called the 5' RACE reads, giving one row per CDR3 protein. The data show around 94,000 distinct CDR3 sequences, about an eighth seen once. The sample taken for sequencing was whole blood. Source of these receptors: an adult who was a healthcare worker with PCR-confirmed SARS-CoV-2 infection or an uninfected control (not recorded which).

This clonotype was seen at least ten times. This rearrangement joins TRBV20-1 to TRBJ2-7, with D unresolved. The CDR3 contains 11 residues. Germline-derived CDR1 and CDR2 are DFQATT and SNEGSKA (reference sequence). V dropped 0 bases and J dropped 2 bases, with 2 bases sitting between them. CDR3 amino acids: CSARDTYEQYF. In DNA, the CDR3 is TGCAGTGCTAGAGATACCTACGAGCAGTACTTC.

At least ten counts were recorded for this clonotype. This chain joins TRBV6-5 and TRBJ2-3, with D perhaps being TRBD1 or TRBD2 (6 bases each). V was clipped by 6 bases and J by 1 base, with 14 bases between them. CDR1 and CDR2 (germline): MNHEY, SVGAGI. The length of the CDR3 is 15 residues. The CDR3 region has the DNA TGTGCCAGCAGAAGAGGAGGGGGAGGCACAGATACGCAGTATTTT. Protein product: CASRRGGGGTDTQYF.

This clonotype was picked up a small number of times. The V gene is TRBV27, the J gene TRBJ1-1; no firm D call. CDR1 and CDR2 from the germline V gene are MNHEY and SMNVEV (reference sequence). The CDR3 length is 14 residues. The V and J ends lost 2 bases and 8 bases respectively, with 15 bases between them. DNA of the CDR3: TGTGCCAGCAGTTTAAGGAGACTAAGTGGGGAAGCTTTCTTT. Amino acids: CASSLRRLSGEAFF.

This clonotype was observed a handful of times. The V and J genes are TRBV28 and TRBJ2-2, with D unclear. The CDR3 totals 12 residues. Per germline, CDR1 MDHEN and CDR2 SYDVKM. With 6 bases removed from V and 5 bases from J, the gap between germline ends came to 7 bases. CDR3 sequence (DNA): TGTGCCAGCAGCCAACGGACCGGGGAGCTGTTTTTT. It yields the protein CASSQRTGELFF.

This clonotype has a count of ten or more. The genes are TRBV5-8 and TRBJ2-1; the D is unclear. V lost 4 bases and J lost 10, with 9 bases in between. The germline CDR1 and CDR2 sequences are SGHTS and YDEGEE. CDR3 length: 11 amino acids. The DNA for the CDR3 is TGTGCCAGCAGCATTAATAGGGAGCAGTTCTTC. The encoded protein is CASSINREQFF.

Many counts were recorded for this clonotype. CDR3 coding DNA: TGTGCCAGCAGCTGGGAAGGGGGTCCTTTACAAGAGACCCAGTACTTC. This encodes CASSWEGGPLQETQYF. The chain joins TRBV28 to TRBJ2-5, with D perhaps TRBD1 (6 bases). The V and J ends lost 6 bases and 2 bases respectively, with 19 bases between them. The germline V gene encodes CDR1 MDHEN and CDR2 SYDVKM. The CDR3 sequence is 16 residues long. The variable domain in full, with the rest retrieved from reference TRBV28 and TRBJ2-5, is DVKVTQSSRYLVKRTGEKVFLECVQDMDHENMFWYRQDPGLGLRLIYFSYDVKMKEKGDIPEGYSVSREKKERFSLILESASTNQTSMYLCASSWEGGPLQETQYFGPGTRLLVL.

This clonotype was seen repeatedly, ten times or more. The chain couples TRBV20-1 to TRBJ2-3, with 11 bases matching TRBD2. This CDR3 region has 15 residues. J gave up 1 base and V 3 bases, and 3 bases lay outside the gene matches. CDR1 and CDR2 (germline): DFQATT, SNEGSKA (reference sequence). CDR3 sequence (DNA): TGCAGTGCTAGGGGGACTAGCGGACGCACAGATACGCAGTATTTT. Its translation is CSARGTSGRTDTQYF.

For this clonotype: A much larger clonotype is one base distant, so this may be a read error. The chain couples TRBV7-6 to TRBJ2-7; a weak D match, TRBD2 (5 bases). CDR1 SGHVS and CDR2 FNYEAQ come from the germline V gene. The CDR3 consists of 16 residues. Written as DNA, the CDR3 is TGTGCCGGCAGCTTAGATTTCTCGGGAAACTCCTACGAGCAGTACTTC. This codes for CAGSLDFSGNSYEQYF. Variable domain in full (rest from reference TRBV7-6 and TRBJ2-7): GAGVSQSPRYKVTKRGQDVALRCDPISGHVSLYWYRQALGQGPEFLTYFNYEAQQDKSGLPNDRFSAERPEGSISTLTIQRTEQRDSAMYRCAGSLDFSGNSYEQYFGPGTRLTVT.

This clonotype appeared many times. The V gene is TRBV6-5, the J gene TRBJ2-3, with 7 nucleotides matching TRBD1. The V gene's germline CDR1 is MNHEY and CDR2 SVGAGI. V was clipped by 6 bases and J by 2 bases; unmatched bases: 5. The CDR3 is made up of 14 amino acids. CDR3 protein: CASRYRGPTDTQYF. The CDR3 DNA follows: TGTGCCAGCAGGTACAGGGGACCCACAGATACGCAGTATTTT.

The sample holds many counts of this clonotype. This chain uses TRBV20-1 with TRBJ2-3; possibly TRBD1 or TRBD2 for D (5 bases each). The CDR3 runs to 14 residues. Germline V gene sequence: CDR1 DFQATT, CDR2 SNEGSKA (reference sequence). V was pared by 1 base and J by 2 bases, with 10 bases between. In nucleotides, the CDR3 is TGCAGTGCTAGAGGAGTGGGGACCACAGATACGCAGTATTTT. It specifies CSARGVGTTDTQYF.

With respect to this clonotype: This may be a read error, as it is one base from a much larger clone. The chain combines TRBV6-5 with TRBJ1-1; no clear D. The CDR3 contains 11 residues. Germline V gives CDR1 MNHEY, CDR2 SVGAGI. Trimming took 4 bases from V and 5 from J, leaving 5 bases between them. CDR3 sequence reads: CASSFQTEAFF. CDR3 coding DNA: TGTGCCAGCAGTTTCCAGACTGAAGCTTTCTTT.

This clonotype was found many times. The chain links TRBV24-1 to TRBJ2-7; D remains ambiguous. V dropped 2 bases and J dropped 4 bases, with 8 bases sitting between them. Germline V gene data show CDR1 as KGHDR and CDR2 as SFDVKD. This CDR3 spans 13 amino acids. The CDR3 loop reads CATSDSAAYEQYF. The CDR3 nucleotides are TGTGCCACCAGTGATTCAGCCGCGTACGAGCAGTACTTC.

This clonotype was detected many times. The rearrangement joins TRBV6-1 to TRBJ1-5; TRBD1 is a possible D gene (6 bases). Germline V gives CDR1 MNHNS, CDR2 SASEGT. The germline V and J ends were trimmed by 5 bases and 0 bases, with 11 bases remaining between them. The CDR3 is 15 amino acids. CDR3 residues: CASSRDTYSNQPQHF. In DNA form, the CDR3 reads TGTGCCAGCAGTCGGGACACTTATAGCAATCAGCCCCAGCATTTT.

The CDR3, as DNA: TGTGCCAGCAGGCCATCAGCGGGAGGGGTGAAGACCCAGTACTTC. As protein: CASRPSAGGVKTQYF. This rearrangement joins TRBV27 to TRBJ2-5; 10 positions agree with TRBD2. J lost 6 bases, V lost 6 bases, and 10 bases had no gene match. Germline V lookup: CDR1 MNHEY, CDR2 SMNVEV (reference sequence). This CDR3 is 15 amino acids long.

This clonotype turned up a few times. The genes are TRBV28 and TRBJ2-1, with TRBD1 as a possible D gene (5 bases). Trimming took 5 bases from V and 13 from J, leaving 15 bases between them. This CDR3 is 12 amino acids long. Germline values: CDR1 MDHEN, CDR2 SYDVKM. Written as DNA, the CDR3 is TGTGCCAGCAGTGGCCCGTCCAGGGTACAGTTCTTC. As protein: CASSGPSRVQFF.

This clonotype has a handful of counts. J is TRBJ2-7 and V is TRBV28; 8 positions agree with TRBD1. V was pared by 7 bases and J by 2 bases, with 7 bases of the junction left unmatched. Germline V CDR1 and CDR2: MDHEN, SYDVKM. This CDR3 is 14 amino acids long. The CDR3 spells CASTGPGGPYEQYF. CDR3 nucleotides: TGTGCCAGCACGGGTCCAGGGGGCCCCTACGAGCAGTACTTC.

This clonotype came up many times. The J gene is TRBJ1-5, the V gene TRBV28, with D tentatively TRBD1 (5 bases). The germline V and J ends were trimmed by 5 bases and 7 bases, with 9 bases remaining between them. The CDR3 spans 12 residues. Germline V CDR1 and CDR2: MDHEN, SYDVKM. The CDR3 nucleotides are TGTGCCAGCAGTCGCGGGGACCAGCCCCAGCATTTT. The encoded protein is CASSRGDQPQHF.